This is a list of T cell receptor beta chains from one sample in a study of sequential checkpoint blockade in melanoma. Using immunoSEQ multiplex PCR, the repertoire was profiled, and TCRdb retains in-frame clones only, with some absent. In the table there are 20,000 to 25,000 clones, roughly 30% of which are singletons. The material sequenced was tumor tissue (inferred from file names), taken from a patient given nivolumab and ipilimumab in sequence. The receptors originated from a human donor with melanoma. CDR3s include the opening cysteine and the closing phenylalanine or tryptophan. Fields, in order: D gene, clone size, J gene, V gene, CDR3 DNA, CDR3 protein. A D gene is named only where the DNA matches it firmly. Not every row has a clone size; where given, it reads once, few, many or a size class.

>NA|NA|TRBJ2-2|TRBV14
TGTGCCAGCAGCCAGGATGACCCCGGGGAGCTGTTTTTT
CASSQDDPGELFF
>NA|NA|TRBJ1-2|TRBV19
TGTGCCAGTCTTGGGGGCGCGATCTATGGCTACACCTTC
CASLGGAIYGYTF
>NA|few|TRBJ1-1|TRBV9
TGTGCCAGCAGCGTCGCAGGGAACACTGAAGCTTTCTTT
CASSVAGNTEAFF
>NA|NA|TRBJ2-3|TRBV19
TGTGCCAGTAGTCAACAGGGCACAGATACGCAGTATTTT
CASSQQGTDTQYF
>NA|few|TRBJ2-1|TRBV6-8
TGTGCCAGCAGTTACGGTTCGAACAATGAGCAGTTCTTC
CASSYGSNNEQFF
>NA|few|TRBJ2-7|TRBV6-8
TGTGCCAGCAGTTACGACTCCGGCGGAAGAATGGGGGAGCAGTACTTC
CASSYDSGGRMGEQYF
>TRBD1|NA|TRBJ2-7|TRBV11-3
TGTGCCAGCAGCTCGGGACAGGGAATCTCCTACGAGCAGTACTTC
CASSSGQGISYEQYF
>TRBD1|NA|TRBJ2-5|TRBV11-3
TGTGCCAGCAGCTTAGGGGGACAGTACCAAGAGACCCAGTACTTC
CASSLGGQYQETQYF
>TRBD1|NA|TRBJ2-5|TRBV14
TGTGCCAGCAGCAGGGGGCTGGAGGAGACCCAGTACTTC
CASSRGLEETQYF
>NA|NA|TRBJ1-6|TRBV6-8
TGTGCCAGCGCTGGGCAGGTTGGAGCACCCCTCCACTTT
CASAGQVGAPLHF
>TRBD2|NA|TRBJ2-1|TRBV19
TGTGCCACCTCGGGACTAGCGGGCTACAATGAGCAGTTCTTC
CATSGLAGYNEQFF
>NA|NA|TRBJ1-1|TRBV29-1
TGCAGCGCGTTACAGGGAAACACTGAAGCTTTCTTT
CSALQGNTEAFF
>NA|few|TRBJ1-1|TRBV11-3
TGTGCCAGCAGCTTACTCGGTCTAGGGAACACTGAAGCTTTCTTT
CASSLLGLGNTEAFF
>TRBD1|NA|TRBJ2-1|TRBV12-5
TGTGCCAGCTGGGGGGGGGACAGGGCAATCAATGAGCAGTTCTTC
CASWGGDRAINEQFF
>NA|NA|TRBJ1-1|TRBV18
TGTGCCAGCTCACCTCGGGCGGTGAACACTGAAGCTTTCTTT
CASSPRAVNTEAFF
>TRBD1|NA|TRBJ1-2|TRBV5-1
TGCGCCAGCAGCTTGGCTCAGGGGGGAAACTATGGCTACACCTTC
CASSLAQGGNYGYTF
>NA|few|TRBJ2-3|TRBV11-3
TGTGCCAGCAGCCGAACAGGTATCCCTAGCACAGATACGCAGTATTTT
CASSRTGIPSTDTQYF
>TRBD2|few|TRBJ2-3|TRBV6-8
TGTGCCAGCATGAAAGCGGGGGGTCCAGATACGCAGTATTTT
CASMKAGGPDTQYF
>TRBD1|NA|TRBJ2-7|TRBV11-3
TGTGCCAGCAGCTCGTCGGACAGGGGAGGTGCCGAGCAGTACTTC
CASSSSDRGGAEQYF
>NA|NA|TRBJ2-7|TRBV19
TGTGCCAGTAGCCCGCCAGGACTCTACGAGCAGTACTTC
CASSPPGLYEQYF
>NA|few|TRBJ2-5|TRBV4-1
TGCGCCAGCAGCCAAGAGGGGGACTTCGGGGAGACCCAGTACTTC
CASSQEGDFGETQYF
>NA|NA|TRBJ1-4|TRBV6-8
TGTGCCAGCAGTTATTTGGGGGCAGGGGACGAAAAACTGTTTTTT
CASSYLGAGDEKLFF